This is a list of T cell receptor beta chains from one sample in a study of T cell responses to AZD1222 COVID-19 vaccine. TCRdb's copy holds only in-frame clones and misses some; the assay was immunoSEQ multiplex PCR. The sample includes roughly 99,000 clones, 70% to 90% of them seen just once. The source was peripheral blood, collected 28 days after the second AZD1222 dose. The source is an adult who received the AZD1222 COVID-19 vaccine. The CDR3 runs from the conserved cysteine through the conserved F or W. A D gene is named only where the DNA matches it firmly. Only some rows state a clone size, as once, few, many or a class for expanded clones.

DNA: TGTGCCAGCAGCTTAGCTGGGACAGCCTCCTACGAGCAGTACTTC
CDR3: CASSLAGTASYEQYF
D: TRBD1
size: NA
V: TRBV11-1
length: 15
J: TRBJ2-7

DNA: TGTGCCAGCAGTTTTCTGGGAGAGCAGTACTTC
CDR3: CASSFLGEQYF
D: NA
size: NA
V: TRBV12-3/TRBV12-4
length: 11
J: TRBJ2-7

DNA: TGTGCCAGCAGCCTCGCCGGGGGGGGCTACGAGCAGTACTTC
CDR3: CASSLAGGGYEQYF
D: TRBD2
size: NA
V: TRBV7-2
length: 14
J: TRBJ2-7

DNA: TGTGCCACCAGCAGAGGTGGGAGACATAGCAATCAGCCCCAGCATTTT
CDR3: CATSRGGRHSNQPQHF
D: NA
size: NA
V: TRBV15
length: 16
J: TRBJ1-5

DNA: TGTGCCAGCAGCTTGGCGGGGGGACAACAGCCCCAGCATTTT
CDR3: CASSLAGGQQPQHF
D: NA
size: NA
V: TRBV5-4
length: 14
J: TRBJ1-5

DNA: TGCGCCAGCAGCCAAGATTACAGAGGCAACCAGCCCCAGCATTTT
CDR3: CASSQDYRGNQPQHF
D: NA
size: NA
V: TRBV4-1
length: 15
J: TRBJ1-5

DNA: TGTGCCTGGAGTGTACAGGGAAGGAACAATCAGCCCCAGCATTTT
CDR3: CAWSVQGRNNQPQHF
D: NA
size: once
V: TRBV30
length: 15
J: TRBJ1-5

DNA: TGTGCCAGCAGCTGGGGACAAGGGAGTGGAAACACCATATATTTT
CDR3: CASSWGQGSGNTIYF
D: NA
size: NA
V: TRBV7-2
length: 15
J: TRBJ1-3

DNA: TGTGCCAGCAACCGACAGGGACTCTATGGCTACACCTTC
CDR3: CASNRQGLYGYTF
D: TRBD1
size: NA
V: TRBV6-6
length: 13
J: TRBJ1-2

DNA: TGTGCCAGCAGCTTAGGCCAGAGCTCCTACAATGAGCAGTTCTTC
CDR3: CASSLGQSSYNEQFF
D: NA
size: NA
V: TRBV11-1
length: 15
J: TRBJ2-1

DNA: TGTGCCAGCAGCTTAGTAGGGGGCGGAAACAATGAGCAGTTCTTC
CDR3: CASSLVGGGNNEQFF
D: TRBD1
size: NA
V: TRBV11-2
length: 15
J: TRBJ2-1

DNA: TGTGCCAGCTCACCACAGGGTAGGGACTACGAGCAGTACTTC
CDR3: CASSPQGRDYEQYF
D: NA
size: NA
V: TRBV18
length: 14
J: TRBJ2-7

DNA: TGTGCCAGCAGCCAAGATGTAGAAGGAGTTGAGCAGTTCTTC
CDR3: CASSQDVEGVEQFF
D: NA
size: NA
V: TRBV3-1/TRBV3-2
length: 14
J: TRBJ2-1

DNA: TGTGCCAGCAGCGTAGAGGGGGCGCCTACTAATGAAAAACTGTTTTTT
CDR3: CASSVEGAPTNEKLFF
D: TRBD1
size: once
V: TRBV9
length: 16
J: TRBJ1-4

DNA: TGTGCCAGCAGTCCTACAGGGAGGAACACTGAAGCTTTCTTT
CDR3: CASSPTGRNTEAFF
D: NA
size: NA
V: TRBV7-8
length: 14
J: TRBJ1-1

DNA: TGTGCCAGCAGTACCCTAAACACTGAAGCTTTCTTT
CDR3: CASSTLNTEAFF
D: NA
size: NA
V: TRBV6-5
length: 12
J: TRBJ1-1

DNA: TGTGCCAGCAGCCAATCATCAGGGGGCACAGATACGCAGTATTTT
CDR3: CASSQSSGGTDTQYF
D: NA
size: NA
V: TRBV4-2
length: 15
J: TRBJ2-3

DNA: TGTGCCAGCGGTCCGAGTGGGGTGCCGAACACTGAAGCTTTCTTT
CDR3: CASGPSGVPNTEAFF
D: NA
size: NA
V: TRBV2
length: 15
J: TRBJ1-1

DNA: TGTGCCAGCAGCTCAAGGGACAGCCCGACCTACAATGAGCAGTTCTTC
CDR3: CASSSRDSPTYNEQFF
D: TRBD1
size: NA
V: TRBV7-6
length: 16
J: TRBJ2-1

DNA: TGTGCCAGCAGCTTAGATGGAGCCCCCGGGGAGCTGTTTTTT
CDR3: CASSLDGAPGELFF
D: NA
size: NA
V: TRBV7-2
length: 14
J: TRBJ2-2

DNA: TGTGCCAGCAGCCTCGCAGGGTCCTACGAGCAGTACTTC
CDR3: CASSLAGSYEQYF
D: NA
size: NA
V: TRBV7-9
length: 13
J: TRBJ2-7

DNA: TGTGCCAGCAGCCCTATGGGACAGCTCTCTGATACGCAGTATTTT
CDR3: CASSPMGQLSDTQYF
D: TRBD1
size: NA
V: TRBV7-2
length: 15
J: TRBJ2-3

DNA: TGTGCCAGCTCGGTGGGACAGGGAGGCCCTGAAGCTTTCTTT
CDR3: CASSVGQGGPEAFF
D: TRBD1
size: NA
V: TRBV18
length: 14
J: TRBJ1-1

DNA: TGTGCCAGCAGGGCCAGGGTGCGGGATGAAGCTTTCTTT
CDR3: CASRARVRDEAFF
D: NA
size: NA
V: TRBV2
length: 13
J: TRBJ1-1

DNA: TGTGCCAGCAGCGACGAGGACAGGAGAAGAGACTCACCCCTCCACTTT
CDR3: CASSDEDRRRDSPLHF
D: TRBD1
size: few
V: TRBV5-4
length: 16
J: TRBJ1-6

DNA: TGTGCCAGCTCATCGGGACAGGGAGGCCCAGATACGCAGTATTTT
CDR3: CASSSGQGGPDTQYF
D: TRBD1
size: NA
V: TRBV18
length: 15
J: TRBJ2-3

DNA: TGTGCCAGCAGCTTGGTCGGTTCACAACTCTACACCTTC
CDR3: CASSLVGSQLYTF
D: NA
size: NA
V: TRBV5-4
length: 13
J: TRBJ1-2

DNA: TGTGCCAGCAGTTTAGCAGGGAACACCGGGGAGCTGTTTTTT
CDR3: CASSLAGNTGELFF
D: NA
size: NA
V: TRBV28
length: 14
J: TRBJ2-2

DNA: TGTGCCAGCAGCGTCCGGACAGGGAAGAACGGGGAGCTGTTTTTT
CDR3: CASSVRTGKNGELFF
D: TRBD1
size: NA
V: TRBV5-8
length: 15
J: TRBJ2-2

DNA: TGTGCCACCAGCGAAATCTGGGCAGCAGCCGAGCAGTACTTC
CDR3: CATSEIWAAAEQYF
D: NA
size: NA
V: TRBV15
length: 14
J: TRBJ2-7

DNA: TGTGCCAGCAGTGAAGCGGGGGGGCTGGACTATGGCTACACCTTC
CDR3: CASSEAGGLDYGYTF
D: NA
size: NA
V: TRBV6-1
length: 15
J: TRBJ1-2

DNA: TGTGCCAGCAGCTTAGATCGGACAGGGACTGAAGCTTTCTTT
CDR3: CASSLDRTGTEAFF
D: TRBD1
size: NA
V: TRBV7-9
length: 14
J: TRBJ1-1

DNA: TGTGCCAGCAGCTTGGGAGATCAGCCCCAGCATTTT
CDR3: CASSLGDQPQHF
D: NA
size: NA
V: TRBV5-6
length: 12
J: TRBJ1-5

DNA: TGTGCCATCAGTCAGTCCCAGAGCTCCTATAATTCACCCCTCCACTTT
CDR3: CAISQSQSSYNSPLHF
D: NA
size: NA
V: TRBV10-3
length: 16
J: TRBJ1-6

DNA: TGCGCCAGCAGCTCCAAACCCAGCGGGCTAGCGGGGGGGATGGATACGCAGTATTTT
CDR3: CASSSKPSGLAGGMDTQYF
D: TRBD2
size: few
V: TRBV5-1
length: 19
J: TRBJ2-3

DNA: TGTGCCAGCAGCCCGACAGGACAGCTCAATGAGCAGTTCTTC
CDR3: CASSPTGQLNEQFF
D: NA
size: NA
V: TRBV28
length: 14
J: TRBJ2-1

DNA: TGTGCCACCTGTTCACCCACCAACAGGGAACGGTGGAGAAACACCATATATTTT
CDR3: CATCSPTNRERWRNTIYF
D: NA
size: NA
V: TRBV24-1
length: 18
J: TRBJ1-3

DNA: TGTGCCAGCAGCCAAGATCCGGGGGAGGCTACGCGCTCGGGCTCTGGGGCCAACGTCCTGACTTTC
CDR3: CASSQDPGEATRSGSGANVLTF
D: NA
size: NA
V: TRBV14
length: 22
J: TRBJ2-6

DNA: TGTGCCAGCAGCTTGCCGGAGGGCCCGAACACCGGGGAGCTGTTTTTT
CDR3: CASSLPEGPNTGELFF
D: NA
size: NA
V: TRBV5-6
length: 16
J: TRBJ2-2

DNA: TGTGCCAGCAGCTTGGGAGGGTTGGGGGGCACAGATACGCAGTATTTT
CDR3: CASSLGGLGGTDTQYF
D: NA
size: NA
V: TRBV5-5
length: 16
J: TRBJ2-3

DNA: TGTGCCAGCAGTGGGGTAGGGGTGGTTTATGGCTACACCTTC
CDR3: CASSGVGVVYGYTF
D: NA
size: few
V: TRBV2
length: 14
J: TRBJ1-2

DNA: TGTGCCAGCAGCTTTGTGGGCGTACCGCAAGAGACCCAGTACTTC
CDR3: CASSFVGVPQETQYF
D: NA
size: NA
V: TRBV5-5
length: 15
J: TRBJ2-5

DNA: TGTGCCAGCAGTGAACAAGGGTCAGCTGGAAACACCATATATTTT
CDR3: CASSEQGSAGNTIYF
D: NA
size: NA
V: TRBV6-1
length: 15
J: TRBJ1-3

DNA: TGTGCCAGCAGCAGGGGCTGGGATAATTCACCCCTCCACTTT
CDR3: CASSRGWDNSPLHF
D: NA
size: NA
V: TRBV28
length: 14
J: TRBJ1-6

DNA: TGCGCCAGCAGCTCTAGCGGGGGGGTACTTAGTGAGCAGTTCTTC
CDR3: CASSSSGGVLSEQFF
D: TRBD2
size: NA
V: TRBV5-1
length: 15
J: TRBJ2-1

DNA: TGTGCCAGCAGCATGGGGACAGGGGGCACTGAAGCTTTCTTT
CDR3: CASSMGTGGTEAFF
D: TRBD1
size: NA
V: TRBV5-6
length: 14
J: TRBJ1-1

DNA: TGTGCCAGCAGCACCGGGGCAGGGAGAGAGTACTTC
CDR3: CASSTGAGREYF
D: NA
size: NA
V: TRBV7-2
length: 12
J: TRBJ2-7

DNA: TGTGCCAGCTCACCGGGGTCCGGCGATGAGCAGTTCTTC
CDR3: CASSPGSGDEQFF
D: NA
size: NA
V: TRBV18
length: 13
J: TRBJ2-1

DNA: TGCGCCAGCAGCTTCGGGACGGAGTACAATGAGCAGTTCTTC
CDR3: CASSFGTEYNEQFF
D: NA
size: once
V: TRBV5-1
length: 14
J: TRBJ2-1

DNA: TGTGCCAGCAGCCGCGGTATTGGGGTGAGCAATCAGCCCCAGCATTTT
CDR3: CASSRGIGVSNQPQHF
D: NA
size: NA
V: TRBV28
length: 16
J: TRBJ1-5

DNA: TGTGCCAGCAGCGCCTCCGCCCGACAGGGGTCCCCCTTT
CDR3: CASSASARQGSPF
D: TRBD1
size: NA
V: TRBV2
length: 13
J: TRBJ1-6

DNA: TGTGCCAGCAGCTTCGGATGGGGAGAGACCCAGTACTTC
CDR3: CASSFGWGETQYF
D: NA
size: few
V: TRBV5-6
length: 13
J: TRBJ2-5

DNA: TGTGCCAGCAGTCGAAGAGGAGCCGAGCAGTACTTC
CDR3: CASSRRGAEQYF
D: NA
size: NA
V: TRBV6-2/TRBV6-3
length: 12
J: TRBJ2-7

DNA: TGCGCCAGCAGCCAAGAACGGGGCGCCGGACCCGGGGCTTCACCCCTCCACTTT
CDR3: CASSQERGAGPGASPLHF
D: NA
size: NA
V: TRBV4-3
length: 18
J: TRBJ1-6

DNA: TGTGCCAGCAGCCGTCTCGGACAGGGCTCTGGGGCCAACGTCCTGACTTTC
CDR3: CASSRLGQGSGANVLTF
D: TRBD1
size: NA
V: TRBV14
length: 17
J: TRBJ2-6

DNA: TGTGCCAAGTACGGTCAGCCCCAGCATTTT
CDR3: CAKYGQPQHF
D: NA
size: once
V: TRBV6-5
length: 10
J: TRBJ1-5

DNA: TGTGCCAGCAGTTACTCGGTCCTCCGAGAAAAACTGTTTTTT
CDR3: CASSYSVLREKLFF
D: NA
size: NA
V: TRBV6-5
length: 14
J: TRBJ1-4